The clone carrying this T cell receptor beta chain was seen only once. Its specificity is unknown. This clone may be a read error of a much larger clone one base away. This sample is drawn from a study of tumor-infiltrating lymphocytes in primary liver carcinoma. General study points: The top-250-clone fraction was significantly higher in tumors than in blood (p = 0.039).

Unsorted whole blood yielded blood RNA, and germline DNA was extracted as well. The CDR3 loop spans 15 amino acids. Germline-derived CDR1 and CDR2 are MNHNS and SASEGT. The authors made TCR beta cDNA from approximately 500 ng total RNA with a constant-region primer. Three rounds of nested multiplex PCR with slightly modified ARM-PCR produced TCR beta libraries. Use of TRBV1-TRBV30 forward primers with a C-beta reverse primer characterized the first two PCR rounds, which lasted around 10 cycles each. From the multiplex PCR reads, TCRdb called clonotypes with MiXCR, one entry per CDR3 protein. Here the sample spans approximately 300,000 distinct CDR3 sequences, 65% being singletons.

The rearrangement links TRBV6-1 to TRBJ2-2; TRBD2 agrees at 7 bases. Input material: peripheral blood. The TCR comes from a man in his forties with primary liver carcinoma and hepatitis B virus infection. The CDR3 sequence: CASSRQGGNTGELLF. The CDR3 DNA reads as TGTGCCAGCAGTCGGCAGGGAGGGAACACCGGGGAGCTGTTGTTT.